These T cell receptor beta chains were read from a single sample in a study of immune evolution from preneoplasia to lung adenocarcinoma. The data were produced by immunoSEQ multiplex PCR, yet TCRdb's version contains in-frame clones alone and is incomplete. Of about 6,300 clones detected, 60% to 80% appear once; the ten largest clones hold under 3%. Sequencing input: FFPE minimally invasive lung adenocarcinoma tissue. The origin of the receptors is a person aged 55-85 years with lung adenocarcinoma. The CDR3 runs from the conserved cysteine through the conserved F or W. The D gene is left open where the match is weak. Expanded clones get a size class; other rows say once, few or many, or leave the size out.

D gene,V gene,J gene,clone size,CDR3 protein,CDR3 DNA
TRBD2,TRBV7-9,TRBJ2-7,.,CASSQTSGAYEQYF,TGTGCCAGCAGCCAGACTAGCGGCGCCTACGAGCAGTACTTC
TRBD2,TRBV6-4,TRBJ2-3,.,CASRGTSGGEEDTQYF,TGTGCCAGCAGGGGGACTAGCGGGGGGGAGGAAGATACGCAGTATTTT
.,TRBV5-4,TRBJ2-1,.,CASSLATGGYNEQFF,TGTGCCAGCAGCTTGGCTACAGGCGGCTACAATGAGCAGTTCTTC
.,TRBV19,TRBJ1-1,.,CASTQNTGPEAFF,TGTGCCAGTACCCAGAATACAGGGCCTGAAGCTTTCTTT
.,TRBV6-1,TRBJ1-5,once,CASSGLSNQPQHF,TGTGCCAGCAGTGGTTTGAGCAATCAGCCCCAGCATTTT
TRBD1,TRBV27,TRBJ1-5,.,CASSTTGGLVQPQHF,TGTGCCAGCAGCACCACAGGGGGGTTGGTTCAGCCCCAGCATTTT
.,TRBV7-2,TRBJ2-2,.,CASTTDMWAAINTGELFF,TGTGCCAGCACCACGGATATGTGGGCAGCGATAAACACCGGGGAGCTGTTTTTT
.,TRBV19,TRBJ1-2,.,CASSTPRRYGYTF,TGTGCCAGTAGTACCCCCCGAAGGTATGGCTACACCTTC
TRBD1,TRBV4-3,TRBJ2-4,.,CASSQERQGAKNIQYF,TGCGCCAGCAGCCAAGAGCGACAGGGGGCCAAAAACATTCAGTACTTC
TRBD1,TRBV11-2,TRBJ1-6,.,CASSLDGTGGSPLHF,TGTGCCAGCAGCTTAGACGGGACAGGGGGTTCACCCCTCCACTTT
.,TRBV2,TRBJ1-3,few,CASSEYPAEMGWDTIYF,TGTGCCAGCAGTGAATATCCGGCGGAGATGGGTTGGGACACCATATATTTT
.,TRBV18,TRBJ1-2,.,CASSPGGNYGYTF,TGTGCCAGCTCACCAGGGGGCAACTATGGCTACACCTTC
.,TRBV6-5,TRBJ1-1,.,CASRLTAFNTEAFF,TGTGCCAGCAGGTTAACAGCGTTTAACACTGAAGCTTTCTTT
.,TRBV7-3,TRBJ2-3,.,CASSLIGSHGGDTQYF,TGTGCCAGCAGCTTGATCGGGAGCCACGGGGGAGATACGCAGTATTTT
TRBD2,TRBV29-1,TRBJ2-5,.,CSVELAVHQETQYF,TGCAGCGTAGAACTAGCGGTCCACCAAGAGACCCAGTACTTC
TRBD2,TRBV5-4,TRBJ2-3,.,CASSWRLAGGTDTQYF,TGTGCCAGCAGCTGGCGACTAGCGGGGGGCACAGATACGCAGTATTTT
.,TRBV2,TRBJ2-1,.,CASRASINRDEQFF,TGTGCCAGCAGGGCTAGCATTAACCGCGATGAGCAGTTCTTC
.,TRBV9,TRBJ2-1,.,CASSRQGSGRGRGYNEQFF,TGTGCCAGCAGCCGACAGGGGTCGGGGAGGGGGAGAGGTTACAATGAGCAGTTCTTC
.,TRBV5-8,TRBJ1-2,once,CASSLRPYIANYGYTF,TGTGCCAGCAGCTTGAGGCCGTATATAGCTAACTATGGCTACACCTTC
.,TRBV6-4,TRBJ2-2,few,CASTPSSSAGELFF,TGTGCCAGCACGCCCTCCAGCAGTGCCGGGGAGCTGTTTTTT
.,TRBV7-9,TRBJ2-1,once,CASSLEQGYNEQFF,TGTGCCAGCAGCTTAGAGCAGGGCTACAATGAGCAGTTCTTC
.,TRBV28,TRBJ1-5,.,CASSFLLGSQPQHF,TGTGCCAGCAGTTTTCTTTTGGGGAGTCAGCCCCAGCATTTT
.,TRBV7-8,TRBJ2-1,.,CASSPPREDEQFF,TGTGCCAGCAGTCCCCCCCGGGAAGATGAGCAGTTCTTC
TRBD1,TRBV29-1,TRBJ1-1,few,CSVADRKNTEAFF,TGCAGCGTAGCGGACAGGAAGAACACTGAAGCTTTCTTT
.,TRBV18,TRBJ2-4,.,CASSPPTGGVWIQYF,TGTGCCAGCTCACCACCCACAGGGGGGGTTTGGATTCAGTACTTC